This T cell receptor beta chain is from a study of T cell changes during pregnancy in multiple sclerosis. Sequencing used immunoSEQ multiplex PCR; TCRdb keeps in-frame clones, though not all of them. The sample consists of some 21,000 clones, roughly 90% of them appearing once. The CDR3 sequence is 14 residues long. Germline CDR1 and CDR2: MNHEY and SVGAGI. V was trimmed by 6 bases and J by 1 base, leaving 12 bases between them. V usage is TRBV6-5 and J usage is TRBJ1-1; D perhaps matches TRBD1 (5 bases). The TCR originated in a female donor in good health, enrolled as a control in a pregnancy study. This sample comprised CD8+ T cells from peripheral blood mononuclear cells, obtained in the second trimester of pregnancy. The CDR3 sequence is CASSRQLRNTEAFF. The CDR3, as DNA: TGTGCCAGCAGCAGACAGCTTCGGAACACTGAAGCTTTCTTT.